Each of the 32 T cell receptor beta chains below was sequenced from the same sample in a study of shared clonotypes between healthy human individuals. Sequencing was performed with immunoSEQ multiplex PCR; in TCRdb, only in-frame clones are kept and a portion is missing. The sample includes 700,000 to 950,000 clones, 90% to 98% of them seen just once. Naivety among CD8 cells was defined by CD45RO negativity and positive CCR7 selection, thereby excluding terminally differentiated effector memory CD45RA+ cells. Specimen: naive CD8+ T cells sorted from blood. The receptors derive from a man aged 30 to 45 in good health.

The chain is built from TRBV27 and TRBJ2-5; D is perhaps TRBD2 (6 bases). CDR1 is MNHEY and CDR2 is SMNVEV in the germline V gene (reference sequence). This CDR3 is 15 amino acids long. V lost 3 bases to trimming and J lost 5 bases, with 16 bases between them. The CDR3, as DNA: TGTGCCAGCAGTTTGAGTTTCGGGAGTCTGGAGACCCAGTACTTC. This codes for CASSLSFGSLETQYF.

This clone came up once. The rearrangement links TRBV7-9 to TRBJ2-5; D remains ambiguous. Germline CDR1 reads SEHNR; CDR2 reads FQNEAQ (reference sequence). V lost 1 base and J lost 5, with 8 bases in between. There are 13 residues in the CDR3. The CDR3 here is CASSLGLPETQYF. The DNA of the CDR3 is TGTGCCAGCAGCTTAGGCCTGCCGGAGACCCAGTACTTC.

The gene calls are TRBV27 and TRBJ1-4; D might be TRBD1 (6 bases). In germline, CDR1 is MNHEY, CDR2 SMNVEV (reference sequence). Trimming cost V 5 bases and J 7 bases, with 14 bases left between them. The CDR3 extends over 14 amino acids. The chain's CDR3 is CASSNRTVGEKLFF. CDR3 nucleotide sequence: TGTGCCAGCAGTAACCGGACAGTGGGTGAAAAACTGTTTTTT.

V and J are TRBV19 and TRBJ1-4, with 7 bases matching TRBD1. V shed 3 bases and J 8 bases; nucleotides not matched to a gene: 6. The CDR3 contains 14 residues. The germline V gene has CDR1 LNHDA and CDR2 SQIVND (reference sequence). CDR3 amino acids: CASSIHRGSEKLFF. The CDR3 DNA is TGTGCCAGTAGTATCCACAGGGGCAGCGAAAAACTGTTTTTT.

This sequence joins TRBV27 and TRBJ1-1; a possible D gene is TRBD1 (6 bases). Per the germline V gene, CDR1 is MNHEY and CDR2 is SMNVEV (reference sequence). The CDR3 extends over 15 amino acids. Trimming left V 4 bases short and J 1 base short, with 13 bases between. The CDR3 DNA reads TGTGCCAGCAGTTCGGACGACAGGCCGAACACTGAAGCTTTCTTT. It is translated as CASSSDDRPNTEAFF.

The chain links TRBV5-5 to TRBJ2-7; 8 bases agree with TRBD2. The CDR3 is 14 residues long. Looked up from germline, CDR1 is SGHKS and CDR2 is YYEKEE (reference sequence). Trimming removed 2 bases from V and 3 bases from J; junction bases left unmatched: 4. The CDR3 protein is CASSFPGGFYEQYF. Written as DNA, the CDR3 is TGTGCCAGCAGCTTTCCGGGAGGGTTCTACGAGCAGTACTTC.

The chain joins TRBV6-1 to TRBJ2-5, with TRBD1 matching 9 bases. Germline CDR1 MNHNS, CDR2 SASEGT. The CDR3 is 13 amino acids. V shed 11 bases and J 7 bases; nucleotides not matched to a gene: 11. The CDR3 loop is CAGRDRVDWTQYF. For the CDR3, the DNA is TGTGCCGGCCGGGACAGGGTGGATTGGACCCAGTACTTC.

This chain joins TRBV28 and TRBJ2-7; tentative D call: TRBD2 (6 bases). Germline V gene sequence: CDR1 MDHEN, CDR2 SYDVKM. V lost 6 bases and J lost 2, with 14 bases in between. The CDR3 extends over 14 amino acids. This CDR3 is CASSTPGTPYEQYF. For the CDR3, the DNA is TGTGCCAGCAGCACTCCGGGGACTCCCTACGAGCAGTACTTC.

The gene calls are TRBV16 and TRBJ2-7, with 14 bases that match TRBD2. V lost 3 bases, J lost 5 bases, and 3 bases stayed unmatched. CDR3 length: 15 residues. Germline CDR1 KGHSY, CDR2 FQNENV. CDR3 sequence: CASSHGTSGSDEQYF. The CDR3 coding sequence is TGTGCCAGCAGCCACGGGACTAGCGGGAGCGACGAGCAGTACTTC.

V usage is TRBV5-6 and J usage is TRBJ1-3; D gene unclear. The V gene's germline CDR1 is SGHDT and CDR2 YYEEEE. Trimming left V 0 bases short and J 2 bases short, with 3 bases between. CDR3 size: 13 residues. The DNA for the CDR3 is TGTGCCAGCAGCTTGGGAGCTGGAAACACCATATATTTT. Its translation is CASSLGAGNTIYF.

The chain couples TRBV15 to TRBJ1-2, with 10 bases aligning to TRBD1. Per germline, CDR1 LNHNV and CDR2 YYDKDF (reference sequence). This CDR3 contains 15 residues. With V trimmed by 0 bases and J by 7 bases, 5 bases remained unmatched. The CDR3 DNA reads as TGTGCCACCAGCAGAGAGGGACAGGGGAGAGCTGGCTACACCTTC. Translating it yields CATSREGQGRAGYTF.

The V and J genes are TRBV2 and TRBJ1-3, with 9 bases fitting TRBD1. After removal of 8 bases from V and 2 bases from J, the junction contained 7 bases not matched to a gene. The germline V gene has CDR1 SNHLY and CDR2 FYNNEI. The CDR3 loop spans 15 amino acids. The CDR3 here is CASLGRTGAGNTIYF. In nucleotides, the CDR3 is TGTGCCAGCCTGGGAAGGACAGGGGCTGGAAACACCATATATTTT.

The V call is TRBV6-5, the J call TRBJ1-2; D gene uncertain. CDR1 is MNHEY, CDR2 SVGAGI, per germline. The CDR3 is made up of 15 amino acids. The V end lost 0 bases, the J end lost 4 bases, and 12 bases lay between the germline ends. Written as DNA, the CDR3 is TGTGCCAGCAGTTACTCTCAAGGAATTGGCTATGGCTACACCTTC. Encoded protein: CASSYSQGIGYGYTF.

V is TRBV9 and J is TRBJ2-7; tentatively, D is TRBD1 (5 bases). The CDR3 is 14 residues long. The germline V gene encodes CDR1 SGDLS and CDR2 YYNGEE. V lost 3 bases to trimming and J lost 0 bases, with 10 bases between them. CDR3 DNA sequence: TGTGCCAGCAGCGGGCGACAGAACTCCTACGAGCAGTACTTC. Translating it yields CASSGRQNSYEQYF.

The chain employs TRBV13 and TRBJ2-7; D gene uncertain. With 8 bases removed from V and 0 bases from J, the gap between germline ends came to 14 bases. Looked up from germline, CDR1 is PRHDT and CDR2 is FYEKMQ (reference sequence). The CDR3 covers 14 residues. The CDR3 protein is CASAGSHDSYEQYF. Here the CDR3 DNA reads TGTGCCAGCGCAGGATCCCACGACTCCTACGAGCAGTACTTC. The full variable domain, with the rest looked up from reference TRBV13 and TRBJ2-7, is AAGVIQSPRHLIKEKRETATLKCYPIPRHDTVYWYQQGPGQDPQFLISFYEKMQSDKGSIPDRFSAQQFSDYHSELNMSSLELGDSALYFCASAGSHDSYEQYFGPGTRLTVT.

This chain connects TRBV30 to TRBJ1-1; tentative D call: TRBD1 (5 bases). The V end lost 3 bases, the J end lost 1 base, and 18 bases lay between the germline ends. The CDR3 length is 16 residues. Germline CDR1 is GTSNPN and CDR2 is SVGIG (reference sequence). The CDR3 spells CAWSAAAQVRNTEAFF. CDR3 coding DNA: TGTGCCTGGAGCGCAGCGGCACAGGTTAGGAACACTGAAGCTTTCTTT.

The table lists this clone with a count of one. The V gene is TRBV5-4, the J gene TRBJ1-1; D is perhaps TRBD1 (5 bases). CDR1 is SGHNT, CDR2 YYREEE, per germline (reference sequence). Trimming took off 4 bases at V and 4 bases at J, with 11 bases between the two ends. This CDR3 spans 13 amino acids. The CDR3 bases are TGTGCCAGCAGCCAGCTTGGGGGCACTGAAGCTTTCTTT. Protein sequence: CASSQLGGTEAFF.

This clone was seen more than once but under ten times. CDR3: CASSLEWNLGDTQYF. The CDR3 DNA reads as TGCGCCAGCAGCTTGGAATGGAATCTTGGAGATACGCAGTATTTT. The rearrangement links TRBV5-1 to TRBJ2-3, with D hard to call. Deletions cut 0 bases from V and 5 bases from J, with 13 bases between. The length of the CDR3 is 15 residues. Germline CDR1 and CDR2: SGHRS and YFSETQ. Filled out from reference TRBV5-1 and TRBJ2-3, the complete variable domain reads KAGVTQTPRYLIKTRGQQVTLSCSPISGHRSVSWYQQTPGQGLQFLFEYFSETQRNKGNFPGRFSGRQFSNSRSEMNVSTLELGDSALYLCASSLEWNLGDTQYFGPGTRLTVL.

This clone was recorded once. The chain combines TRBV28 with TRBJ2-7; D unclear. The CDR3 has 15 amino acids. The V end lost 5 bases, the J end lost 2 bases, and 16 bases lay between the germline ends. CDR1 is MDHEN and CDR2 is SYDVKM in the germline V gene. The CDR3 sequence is CASSPISVAAYEQYF. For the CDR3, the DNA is TGTGCCAGCAGTCCTATCAGTGTCGCCGCCTACGAGCAGTACTTC. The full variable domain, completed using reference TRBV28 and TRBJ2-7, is DVKVTQSSRYLVKRTGEKVFLECVQDMDHENMFWYRQDPGLGLRLIYFSYDVKMKEKGDIPEGYSVSREKKERFSLILESASTNQTSMYLCASSPISVAAYEQYFGPGTRLTVT.

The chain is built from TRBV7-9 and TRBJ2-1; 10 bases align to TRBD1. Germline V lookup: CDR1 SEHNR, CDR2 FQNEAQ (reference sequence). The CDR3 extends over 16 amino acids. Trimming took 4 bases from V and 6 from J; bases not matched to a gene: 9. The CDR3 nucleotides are TGTGCCAGCAGCTCAGGGGGACAGGGGTTGGGCAATGAGCAGTTCTTC. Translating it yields CASSSGGQGLGNEQFF.

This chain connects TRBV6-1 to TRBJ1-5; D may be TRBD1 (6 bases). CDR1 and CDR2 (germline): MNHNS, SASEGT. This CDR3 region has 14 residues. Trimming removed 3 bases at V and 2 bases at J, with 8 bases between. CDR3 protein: CASSDPGGNQPQHF. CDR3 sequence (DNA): TGTGCCAGCAGTGACCCAGGGGGCAATCAGCCCCAGCATTTT.

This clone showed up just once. CDR3 sequence (DNA): TGTGCCAGAAGCTCGGGACTAGCGGGAACTAGCACAGATACGCAGTATTTT. Residues: CARSSGLAGTSTDTQYF. V usage is TRBV5-3 and J usage is TRBJ2-3; 13 bases align to TRBD2. TRBV5-3 is known as an ORF, though its function is uncertain. This CDR3 region has 17 residues. V shed 3 bases and J 0 bases; nucleotides not matched to a gene: 4.

The CDR3 DNA reads as TGTGCCGTTGGGACAGCTCCTCCGGCAGATACGCAGTATTTT. Its protein is CAVGTAPPADTQYF. V is TRBV27 and J is TRBJ2-3; 7 positions match TRBD1. This CDR3 is 14 amino acids long. Germline values: CDR1 MNHEY, CDR2 SMNVEV (reference sequence). V was pared by 11 bases and J by 4 bases, with 12 bases of the junction left unmatched.

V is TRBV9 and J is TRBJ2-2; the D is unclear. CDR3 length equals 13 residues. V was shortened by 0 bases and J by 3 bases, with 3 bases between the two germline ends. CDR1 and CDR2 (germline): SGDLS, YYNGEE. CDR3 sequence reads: CASSVVHTGELFF. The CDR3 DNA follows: TGTGCCAGCAGCGTAGTACACACCGGGGAGCTGTTTTTT.

The CDR3 reads CASSVLAAGALHEQFF. In nucleotides, the CDR3 is TGTGCCAGCAGCGTTTTAGCGGCGGGGGCCCTTCATGAGCAGTTCTTC. The chain employs TRBV9 and TRBJ2-1; D may be TRBD2 (7 bases). V lost 2 bases, J lost 8 bases, and 20 bases lay in between. Per the germline V gene, CDR1 is SGDLS and CDR2 is YYNGEE. The CDR3 has 16 amino acids.

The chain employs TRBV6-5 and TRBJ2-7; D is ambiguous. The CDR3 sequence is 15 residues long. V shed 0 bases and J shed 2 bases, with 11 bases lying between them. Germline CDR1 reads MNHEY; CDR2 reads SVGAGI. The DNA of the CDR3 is TGTGCCAGCAGTTACTCCGGCAGACCAGCCTACGAGCAGTACTTC. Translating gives CASSYSGRPAYEQYF.

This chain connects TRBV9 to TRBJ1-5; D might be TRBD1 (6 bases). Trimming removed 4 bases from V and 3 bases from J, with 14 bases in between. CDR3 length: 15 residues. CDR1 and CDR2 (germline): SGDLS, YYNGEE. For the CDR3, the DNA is TGTGCCAGCAGCCAAGAGGGGGGCCCCAATCAGCCCCAGCATTTT. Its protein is CASSQEGGPNQPQHF.

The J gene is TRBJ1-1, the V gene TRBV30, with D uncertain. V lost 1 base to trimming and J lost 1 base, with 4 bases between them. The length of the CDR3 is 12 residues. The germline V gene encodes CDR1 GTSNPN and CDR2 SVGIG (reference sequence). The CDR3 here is CAWSETNTEAFF. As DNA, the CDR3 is TGTGCCTGGAGTGAAACGAACACTGAAGCTTTCTTT.

The chain's CDR3 is CASSVTTSGRYIQYF. In DNA, the CDR3 is TGCGCCAGCAGTGTTACTACTAGCGGGAGATACATTCAGTACTTC. The chain uses TRBV10-2 and TRBJ2-4; 11 positions agree with TRBD2. J was trimmed by 8 bases and V by 4 bases; bases with no gene match: 7. The CDR3 length is 15 residues. Germline assignment: CDR1 WSHSY and CDR2 SAAADI.

The CDR3 is CASSLGRQGDRLEQYF. The CDR3 nucleotides read TGTGCCAGCAGCCTGGGCCGACAGGGTGACAGACTCGAGCAGTACTTC. The V call is TRBV7-9, the J call TRBJ2-7, with 7 bases aligning to TRBD1. The CDR3 loop spans 16 amino acids. V was pared by 5 bases and J by 6 bases, with 16 bases of the junction left unmatched. Germline V gene lookup returns CDR1 SEHNR and CDR2 FQNEAQ (reference sequence).

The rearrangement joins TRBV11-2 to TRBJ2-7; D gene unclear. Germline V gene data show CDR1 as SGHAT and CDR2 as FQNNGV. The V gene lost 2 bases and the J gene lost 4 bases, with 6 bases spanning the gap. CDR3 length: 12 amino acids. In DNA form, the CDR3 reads TGTGCCAGCAGCTTAACAATGTACGAGCAGTACTTC. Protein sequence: CASSLTMYEQYF.

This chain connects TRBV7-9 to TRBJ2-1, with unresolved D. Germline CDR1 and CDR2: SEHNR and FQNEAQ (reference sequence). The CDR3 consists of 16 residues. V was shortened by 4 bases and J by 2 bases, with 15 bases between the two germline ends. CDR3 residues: CASSSRIRDPYNEQFF. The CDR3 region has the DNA TGTGCCAGCAGCTCCCGAATCCGAGACCCCTACAATGAGCAGTTCTTC.